The TCR beta chain described here comes from a study of T-cell memory formation after mild COVID-19. TCRdb called the 5' RACE reads again in MiXCR, with one record for every CDR3 protein. The data hold approximately 300,000 distinct CDR3 sequences, with around a sixth observed a single time. This clonotype was found many times. The sequence derives from a young man who had mild COVID-19 (a few samples of this study predate the infection). Cell type and time point are not known. Sequencing input: PBMCs or a T cell subset sorted from them (not recorded which).

The CDR3, as DNA: TGCAGTGCTAGTCAACAGCGTTCGAGCTCCTACGAGCAGTACTTC. Translated, it gives CSASQQRSSSYEQYF. This chain connects TRBV20-1 to TRBJ2-7; D uncertain. V gave up 3 bases and J gave up 0 bases, with 15 bases separating them. This CDR3 comprises 15 residues. Germline V gene data show CDR1 as DFQATT and CDR2 as SNEGSKA (reference sequence).